This entry lists 16 T cell receptor beta chains sequenced from one sample in a study of blood T cell repertoires in COVID-19. Sequencing used immunoSEQ multiplex PCR; TCRdb keeps in-frame clones, though not all of them. The sample consists of around 130,000 clones, about 87% of them appearing once. The sequencing input was peripheral blood. All receptors come from a woman between 45 and 65 years old with acute or convalescent COVID-19.

V gene TRBV7-9 combines with J gene TRBJ1-3; D is undetermined. The CDR3 spans 15 residues. V lost 10 bases and J 0 bases, leaving 16 bases between the germline ends. CDR1 SEHNR and CDR2 FQNEAQ come from the germline V gene (reference sequence). The chain's CDR3 is CATTNERGSGNTIYF. The CDR3 nucleotides read TGTGCCACGACAAACGAGCGGGGCTCTGGAAACACCATATATTTT.

The chain couples TRBV7-2 to TRBJ1-2, with D hard to call. The V and J ends lost 1 base and 4 bases respectively, with 16 bases between them. The CDR3 runs 16 residues. Germline V gene sequence: CDR1 SGHTA, CDR2 FQGNSA. For the CDR3, the DNA is TGTGCCAGCAGCTTAGTTTCTCAAAACGCGGGCTATGGCTACACCTTC. Its protein is CASSLVSQNAGYGYTF.

This chain joins TRBV4-2 and TRBJ2-7; 9 bases agree with TRBD2. From germline, CDR1 is LGHNA and CDR2 YNFKEQ. The J segment lost 2 bases and the V segment lost 1 base, leaving 9 bases of the junction unmatched. The CDR3 sequence is 17 residues long. DNA for the CDR3: TGTGCCAGCAGCCAAGGACTCGGTCTAGCGGGAACCTACGAGCAGTACTTC. The encoded protein is CASSQGLGLAGTYEQYF.

CDR3 in DNA: TGTGCCAGCACCCTACCGGGACAGCTGATTACTGAAGCTTTCTTT. Translated: CASTLPGQLITEAFF. This chain uses TRBV6-5 with TRBJ1-1; 7 bases align to TRBD1. With V trimmed by 7 bases and J by 5 bases, 13 bases remained unmatched. Germline lookup yields CDR1 MNHEY and CDR2 SVGAGI. The CDR3 extends over 15 amino acids.

The sample holds one count of this clone. This chain connects TRBV11-2 to TRBJ2-3, with 7 bases that match TRBD2. From germline, CDR1 is SGHAT and CDR2 FQNNGV. This CDR3 is 15 amino acids long. Trimming cost V 5 bases and J 0 bases; bases outside gene matches: 5. The CDR3: CASSPTGRSTDTQYF. CDR3 nucleotide sequence: TGTGCCAGCAGCCCGACCGGGAGGAGCACAGATACGCAGTATTTT.

V usage is TRBV24-1 and J usage is TRBJ1-1; D not certain. Germline CDR1 reads KGHDR; CDR2 reads SFDVKD. Between the trimmed V and J ends, which lost 3 bases and 11 bases, there was a span of 9 bases. This CDR3 is 11 amino acids long. The CDR3 region is CATSDERSAFF. CDR3 bases: TGTGCCACCAGTGATGAGAGATCGGCTTTCTTT.

The chain joins TRBV15 to TRBJ2-5; 8 nucleotides match TRBD2. Germline V gene data show CDR1 as LNHNV and CDR2 as YYDKDF (reference sequence). The CDR3 is 16 amino acids. V dropped 0 bases and J dropped 4; count of bases not matched to a gene: 7. Here the CDR3 DNA reads TGTGCCACCAGCAGAGATCGAAGCGGGAGACCAGAGACCCAGTACTTC. Translation gives CATSRDRSGRPETQYF.

The count of this clone is one. The chain employs TRBV19 and TRBJ2-1; the match to TRBD2 covers 10 bases. Losses at the gene ends were 5 bases for V and 8 bases for J; bases not matched to a gene: 6. The germline CDR1 and CDR2 sequences are LNHDA and SQIVND (reference sequence). The CDR3 has 14 residues. The CDR3 DNA follows: TGTGCCAGTAGTTCTAGCGGGAGAGTAGATGAGCAGTTCTTC. Translation: CASSSSGRVDEQFF.

The chain couples TRBV19 to TRBJ2-7, with D possibly matching TRBD2 (6 bases). V lost 3 bases and J 7 bases, leaving 19 bases between the germline ends. This CDR3 spans 15 amino acids. CDR1 and CDR2 (germline): LNHDA, SQIVND (reference sequence). The CDR3 sequence is CASSIRGLFNMEQYF. Here the CDR3 DNA reads TGTGCCAGTAGTATCCGGGGGTTATTCAATATGGAGCAGTACTTC.

V and J are TRBV6-1 and TRBJ1-1; TRBD1 is a possible D gene (5 bases). The CDR3 runs 17 residues. Trimming cost V 3 bases and J 1 base, with 18 bases left between them. The germline V gene has CDR1 MNHNS and CDR2 SASEGT. The CDR3 sequence is CASSDGGLGRGNTEAFF. Here the CDR3 DNA reads TGTGCCAGCAGTGATGGCGGGTTAGGGAGGGGGAACACTGAAGCTTTCTTT.

J is TRBJ1-5 and V is TRBV19; tentatively, D is TRBD1 (6 bases). Germline CDR1 is LNHDA and CDR2 is SQIVND (reference sequence). The length of the CDR3 is 15 residues. Trimming pared 7 bases from V and 2 bases from J, leaving 15 bases between. DNA for the CDR3: TGTGCCAGTATGACAGGCCACAGGGGCAATCAGCCCCAGCATTTT. Protein: CASMTGHRGNQPQHF.

V is TRBV6-1 and J is TRBJ2-1, with 7 bases lining up with TRBD2. The V and J ends lost 3 bases and 3 bases, in that order; junction bases with no gene match: 8. Germline assignment: CDR1 MNHNS and CDR2 SASEGT. The CDR3 covers 16 residues. Here the CDR3 DNA reads TGTGCCAGCAGTGACAATAGCGGGTGGCACTACAATGAGCAGTTCTTC. Translated: CASSDNSGWHYNEQFF.

The chain has TRBV13 and TRBJ1-2; 8 bases map to TRBD1. J lost 4 bases, V lost 6 bases, and 13 bases had no gene match. The CDR3 is 16 residues long. Germline V gene sequence: CDR1 PRHDT, CDR2 FYEKMQ (reference sequence). This CDR3 reads CASSHPREQGGYGYTF. The CDR3 nucleotides are TGTGCCAGCAGTCATCCCCGCGAACAGGGGGGCTATGGCTACACCTTC.

V is TRBV6-2 or TRBV6-3 and J is TRBJ1-6; the D gene is possibly TRBD1 (6 bases). The CDR3 consists of 15 residues. The V end was cut by 2 bases, the J end by 7 bases, with 12 bases between. Germline loops: CDR1 MNHEY, CDR2 SVGEGT. This chain's CDR3 is CASSYTRGENSPLHF. CDR3 bases: TGTGCCAGCAGTTACACCAGGGGCGAAAATTCACCCCTCCACTTT.

The rearrangement uses TRBV12-3 or TRBV12-4 and TRBJ2-1; 8 bases align to TRBD1. The V segment lost 5 bases and the J segment 8 bases; nucleotides outside the gene matches: 2. The CDR3 sequence is 12 residues long. The CDR3 bases are TGTGCCAGCAGTCGGACAGGGTATGAGCAGTTCTTC. Translated: CASSRTGYEQFF.

The chain uses TRBV4-1 and TRBJ2-3; perhaps TRBD1 as D (5 bases). From germline, CDR1 is MGHRA and CDR2 YSYEKL. The CDR3 totals 14 residues. V was pared by 2 bases and J by 1 base, with 7 bases between. The CDR3 coding sequence is TGCGCCAGCAGCCAACAGGGTGGCACAGATACGCAGTATTTT. Translation gives CASSQQGGTDTQYF.